There are many counts of the clone carrying this T cell receptor beta chain. Its antigen is as yet unknown. The authors built bulk TCR libraries by previously described methods with listed TCR primers. TCRdb used MiXCR to reprocess the PCR reads, holding one entry per CDR3 protein. The sample records roughly 50,000 distinct CDR3 sequences, just over 35% being singletons. This entry belongs to a study of molecular identifiers for immune sequencing clone quantification. Study findings and constraints: Beyond 20 RNA copies, clones held over 99% of effector molecules, compared with under 1% in naive cells.

Sequenced input: naive CD8+ T cells from blood, with Jurkat cell RNA spiked in. Stated subset: FACS-sorted CD8+CD4-CCR7+CD45RA+ naive T cells. This clonotype originated in a human donor in good health. Some libraries in this study had Jurkat cell RNA spiked in.

For the CDR3, the DNA is TGTGCCAGCAGCGCTTGGGACAACCCGGCTCTTGACGAGCAGTACTTC. Translation gives CASSAWDNPALDEQYF. The chain recombines TRBV7-8 with TRBJ2-7; D may be TRBD1 (6 bases). The CDR3 loop spans 16 amino acids. Per germline, CDR1 SGHVS and CDR2 FQNEAQ. Trimming removed 5 bases from V and 5 bases from J, with 22 bases in between.